Detailed here is one T cell receptor beta chain. No antigen is known for it. These data originate in a study of T cell responses to AZD1222 COVID-19 vaccine. Notes on the study in general: Repertoire collection took place solely once the T cell response had peaked. At 160-218 and 743-854, vaccine-associated CD4 TCRs were dominant, and they spanned spike. Variant regions that are unmutated are reportedly the target of nearly half of spike-specific TCRs. Just five or six AZD1222 recipients tested seropositive at baseline.

The table came from immunoSEQ multiplex PCR; TCRdb's copy has only in-frame clones and leaves some out. This table has over 50,000 clones, about 81% appearing once. Sequences were derived from peripheral blood, sampled on day 0 of AZD1222 vaccination. This TCR derives from an adult in good health.

CDR3 coding DNA: TGCAGCGTTGAAGTAGCAGGGGTCAATGAAAAACTGTTTTTT. It translates to CSVEVAGVNEKLFF. The chain recombines TRBV29-1 with TRBJ1-4; tentatively, D is TRBD1 (6 bases). CDR1 SQVTM and CDR2 ANQGSEA come from the germline V gene. CDR3 size: 14 residues. Trimming took off 1 base at V and 5 bases at J, with 11 bases between the two ends.